These 9 T cell receptor beta chains came from one sample sequenced in a study of blood T cell repertoires in COVID-19. Profiled with immunoSEQ multiplex PCR; TCRdb holds only in-frame clones, not every one. The data hold roughly 290,000 clones, with 84% observed a single time. What was sequenced was peripheral blood. All receptors derive from a person aged 70 to 85 with COVID-19, enrolled during active disease.

This rearrangement joins TRBV19 to TRBJ2-7, with 7 bases matching TRBD1. Trimming took 6 bases from V and 3 from J; bases not matched to a gene: 14. CDR3 size: 16 residues. CDR1 and CDR2 (germline): LNHDA, SQIVND (reference sequence). The CDR3 nucleotides are TGTGCCAGTAGCCGGGACAGCGAACGTCAAGTCTACGAGCAGTACTTC. Encoded protein: CASSRDSERQVYEQYF.

V usage is TRBV4-1 and J usage is TRBJ1-2; D may be TRBD1 (6 bases). Germline V gene sequence: CDR1 MGHRA, CDR2 YSYEKL. This CDR3 region has 17 residues. V lost 3 bases and J 7 bases, leaving 24 bases between the germline ends. The CDR3 DNA follows: TGCGCCAGCAGCCACCCGGGACAAGGGTCTATGCGCGGTGGCTACACCTTC. Translated: CASSHPGQGSMRGGYTF.

The rearrangement links TRBV6-6 to TRBJ2-5; perhaps TRBD1 as D (5 bases). Trimming took off 2 bases at V and 2 bases at J, with 6 bases between the two ends. The V gene's germline CDR1 is MNHNY and CDR2 SVGAGI (reference sequence). The CDR3 length is 13 residues. The CDR3 DNA reads as TGTGCCAGCAGTTACAGGGGTCAAGAGACCCAGTACTTC. Encoded protein: CASSYRGQETQYF.

A single count supports this clone. The J gene is TRBJ2-1, the V gene TRBV9; tentatively, D is TRBD1 (6 bases). CDR1 and CDR2 (germline): SGDLS, YYNGEE. The ends were cut back, 0 bases at V and 5 bases at J, with 18 bases in the middle. The CDR3 has 17 amino acids. Here the CDR3 DNA reads TGTGCCAGCAGCGTAGGCGGATCCGGGACAAGGCACAATGAGCAGTTCTTC. Protein: CASSVGGSGTRHNEQFF.

CDR3 nucleotides: TGTGCCAGCTCACCAGGACAGGGAGGGGCTCAGCCCCAGCATTTT. Amino acid sequence: CASSPGQGGAQPQHF. The V call is TRBV18, the J call TRBJ1-5, with 8 nucleotides matching TRBD1. This CDR3 has 15 residues. Germline V CDR1 and CDR2: KGHSH, LQKENI. Trimming took 2 bases from V and 6 from J; bases not matched to a gene: 6.

The chain combines TRBV5-6 with TRBJ2-3; 8 nucleotides line up with TRBD2. CDR1 SGHDT and CDR2 YYEEEE come from the germline V gene. The CDR3 loop spans 17 amino acids. J gave up 2 bases and V 1 base, and 9 bases lay outside the gene matches. The CDR3 bases are TGTGCCAGCAGCTTGTTACTAGCGGCCAGTTCCACAGATACGCAGTATTTT. Translated, it gives CASSLLLAASSTDTQYF.

V gene TRBV24-1 combines with J gene TRBJ2-1; D may be TRBD1 (5 bases). The CDR3 length is 13 residues. V was shortened by 5 bases and J by 6 bases, with 10 bases between the two germline ends. Per germline, CDR1 KGHDR and CDR2 SFDVKD. This CDR3 is CATSAVRANEQFF. CDR3 in DNA: TGTGCCACCAGTGCAGTCAGGGCCAATGAGCAGTTCTTC.

The chain is built from TRBV2 and TRBJ1-1, with TRBD1 matching 7 bases. The length of the CDR3 is 13 residues. CDR1 is SNHLY, CDR2 FYNNEI, per germline. The junction had 9 bases not matched to a gene; V was cut back by 5 bases and J by 9 bases. The CDR3: CASSLQGIGKAFF. Here the CDR3 DNA reads TGTGCCAGCAGTCTACAGGGGATAGGGAAAGCTTTCTTT.

The J gene is TRBJ1-5, the V gene TRBV12-3 or TRBV12-4; D unresolved. The CDR3 extends over 13 amino acids. V gave up 3 bases and J gave up 0 bases, with 3 bases separating them. The CDR3 region is CASSFRSNQPQHF. CDR3 DNA sequence: TGTGCCAGCAGTTTTCGTAGCAATCAGCCCCAGCATTTT.